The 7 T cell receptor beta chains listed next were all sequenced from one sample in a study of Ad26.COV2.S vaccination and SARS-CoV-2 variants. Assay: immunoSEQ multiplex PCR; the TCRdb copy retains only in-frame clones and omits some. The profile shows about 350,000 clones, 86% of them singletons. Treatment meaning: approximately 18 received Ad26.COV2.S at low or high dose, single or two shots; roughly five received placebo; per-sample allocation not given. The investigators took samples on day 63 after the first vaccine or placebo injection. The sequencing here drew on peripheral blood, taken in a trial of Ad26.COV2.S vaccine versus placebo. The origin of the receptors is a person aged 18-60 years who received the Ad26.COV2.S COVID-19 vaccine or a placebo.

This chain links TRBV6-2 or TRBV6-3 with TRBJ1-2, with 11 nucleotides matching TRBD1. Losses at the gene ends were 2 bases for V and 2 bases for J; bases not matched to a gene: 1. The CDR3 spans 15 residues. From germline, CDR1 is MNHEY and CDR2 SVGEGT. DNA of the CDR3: TGTGCCAGCAGTTACGGGACAGGGGGAAACTATGGCTACACCTTC. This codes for CASSYGTGGNYGYTF.

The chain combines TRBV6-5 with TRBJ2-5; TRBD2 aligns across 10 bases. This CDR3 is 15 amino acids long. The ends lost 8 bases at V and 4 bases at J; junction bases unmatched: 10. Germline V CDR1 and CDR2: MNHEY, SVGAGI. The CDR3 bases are TGTGCCAGCGCCCCTAGCGGGGGCCGTCTAGAGACCCAGTACTTC. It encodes CASAPSGGRLETQYF.

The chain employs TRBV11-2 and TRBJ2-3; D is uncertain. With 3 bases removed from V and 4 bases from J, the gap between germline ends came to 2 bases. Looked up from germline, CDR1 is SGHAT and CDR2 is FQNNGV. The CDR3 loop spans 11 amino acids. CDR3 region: CASSFSDTQYF. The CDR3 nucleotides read TGTGCCAGCAGCTTTTCAGATACGCAGTATTTT.

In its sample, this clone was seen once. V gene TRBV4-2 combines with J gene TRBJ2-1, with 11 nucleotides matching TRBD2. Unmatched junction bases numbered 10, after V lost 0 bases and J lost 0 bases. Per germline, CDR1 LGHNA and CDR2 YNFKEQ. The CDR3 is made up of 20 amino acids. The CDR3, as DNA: TGTGCCAGCAGCCAAGAACTGGTAGCGGGAGGGGTCAGCTCCTACAATGAGCAGTTCTTC. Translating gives CASSQELVAGGVSSYNEQFF.

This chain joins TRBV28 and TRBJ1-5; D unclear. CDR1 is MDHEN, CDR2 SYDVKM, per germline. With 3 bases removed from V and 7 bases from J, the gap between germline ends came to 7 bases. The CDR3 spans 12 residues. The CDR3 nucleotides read TGTGCCAGCAGTTTTCGTCTCCAGCCCCAGCATTTT. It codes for CASSFRLQPQHF.

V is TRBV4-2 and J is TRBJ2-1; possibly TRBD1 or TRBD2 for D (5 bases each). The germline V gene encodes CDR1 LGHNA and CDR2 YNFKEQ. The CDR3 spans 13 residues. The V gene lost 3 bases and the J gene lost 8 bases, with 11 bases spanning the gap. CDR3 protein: CASSQAQDYEQFF. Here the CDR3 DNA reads TGTGCCAGCAGCCAGGCACAGGACTATGAGCAGTTCTTC.

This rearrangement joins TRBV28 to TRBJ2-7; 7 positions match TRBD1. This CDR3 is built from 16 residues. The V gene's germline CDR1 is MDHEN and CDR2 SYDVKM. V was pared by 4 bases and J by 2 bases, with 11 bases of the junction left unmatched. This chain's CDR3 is CASSSFETGPPYEQYF. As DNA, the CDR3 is TGTGCCAGCAGTTCGTTTGAGACAGGGCCACCCTACGAGCAGTACTTC.